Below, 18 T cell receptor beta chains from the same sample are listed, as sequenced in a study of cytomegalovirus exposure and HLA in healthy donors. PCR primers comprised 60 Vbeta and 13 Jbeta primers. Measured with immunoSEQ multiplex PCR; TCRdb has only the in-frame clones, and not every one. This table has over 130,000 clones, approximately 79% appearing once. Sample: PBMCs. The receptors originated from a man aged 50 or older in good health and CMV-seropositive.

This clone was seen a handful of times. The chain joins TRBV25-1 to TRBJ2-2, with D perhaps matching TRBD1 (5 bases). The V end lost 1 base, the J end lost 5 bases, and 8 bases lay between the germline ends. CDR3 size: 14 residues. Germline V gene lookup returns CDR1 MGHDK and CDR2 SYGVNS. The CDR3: CASSEFPGTGELFF. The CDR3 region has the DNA TGTGCCAGCAGTGAATTTCCAGGGACCGGGGAGCTGTTTTTT.

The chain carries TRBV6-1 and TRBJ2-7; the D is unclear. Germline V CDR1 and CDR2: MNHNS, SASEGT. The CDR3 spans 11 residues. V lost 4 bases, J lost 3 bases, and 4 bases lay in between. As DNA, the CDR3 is TGTGCCAGCAGTGCCCGCTACGAGCAGTACTTC. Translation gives CASSARYEQYF.

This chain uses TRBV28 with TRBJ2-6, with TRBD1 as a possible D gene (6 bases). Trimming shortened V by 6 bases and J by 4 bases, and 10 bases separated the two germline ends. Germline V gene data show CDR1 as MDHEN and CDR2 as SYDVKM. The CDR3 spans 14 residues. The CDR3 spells CASRNRAGANVLTF. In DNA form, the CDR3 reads TGTGCCAGCAGGAACAGGGCCGGGGCCAACGTCCTGACTTTC. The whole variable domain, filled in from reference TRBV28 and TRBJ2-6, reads DVKVTQSSRYLVKRTGEKVFLECVQDMDHENMFWYRQDPGLGLRLIYFSYDVKMKEKGDIPEGYSVSREKKERFSLILESASTNQTSMYLCASRNRAGANVLTFGAGSRLTVL.

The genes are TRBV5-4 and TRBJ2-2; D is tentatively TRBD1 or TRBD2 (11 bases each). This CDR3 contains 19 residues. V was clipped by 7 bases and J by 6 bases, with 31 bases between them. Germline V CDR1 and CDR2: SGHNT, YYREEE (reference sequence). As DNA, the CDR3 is TGTGCCAGCCGGCCAAGGACAGGGGGCATACTAGCGGGAGCCGGGGAGCTGTTTTTT. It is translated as CASRPRTGGILAGAGELFF.

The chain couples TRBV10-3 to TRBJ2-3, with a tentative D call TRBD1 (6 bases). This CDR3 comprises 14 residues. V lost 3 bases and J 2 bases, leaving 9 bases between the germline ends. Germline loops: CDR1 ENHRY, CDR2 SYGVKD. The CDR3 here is CAISDQGLTDTQYF. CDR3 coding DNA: TGTGCCATCAGTGACCAGGGGCTCACAGATACGCAGTATTTT.

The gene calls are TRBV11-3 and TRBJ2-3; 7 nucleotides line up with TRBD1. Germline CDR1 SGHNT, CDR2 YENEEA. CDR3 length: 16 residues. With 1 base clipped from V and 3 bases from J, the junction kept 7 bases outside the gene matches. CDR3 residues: CASSLGVDRATDTQYF. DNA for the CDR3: TGTGCCAGCAGCTTAGGGGTCGACAGGGCTACAGATACGCAGTATTTT.

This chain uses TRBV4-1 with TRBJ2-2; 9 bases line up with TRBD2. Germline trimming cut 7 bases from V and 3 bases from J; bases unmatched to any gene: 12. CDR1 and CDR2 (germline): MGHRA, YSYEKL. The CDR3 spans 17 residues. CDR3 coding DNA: TGCGCCAGCAAAACTACTAGCGGGTCTAAGCACACCGGGGAGCTGTTTTTT. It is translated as CASKTTSGSKHTGELFF.

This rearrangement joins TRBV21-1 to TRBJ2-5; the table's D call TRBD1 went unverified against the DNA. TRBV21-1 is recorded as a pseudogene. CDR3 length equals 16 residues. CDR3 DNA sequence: TGTGCCAGCAGCGCCCCTGGGGACAGGGTCTTGGAGACCCAGTACTTC. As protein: CASSAPGDRVLETQYF.

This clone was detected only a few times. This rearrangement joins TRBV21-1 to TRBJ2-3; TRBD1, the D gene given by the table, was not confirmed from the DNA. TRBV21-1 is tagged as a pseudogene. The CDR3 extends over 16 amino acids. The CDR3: CASSKSRGNSTDTQYF. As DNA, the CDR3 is TGTGCCAGCAGCAAATCCAGGGGTAACAGCACAGATACGCAGTATTTT.

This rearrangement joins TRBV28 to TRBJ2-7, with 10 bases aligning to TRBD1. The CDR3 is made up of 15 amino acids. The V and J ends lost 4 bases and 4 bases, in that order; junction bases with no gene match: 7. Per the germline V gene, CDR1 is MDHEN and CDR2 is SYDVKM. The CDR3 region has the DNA TGTGCCAGCAGTTCACCCGGGACAGGGGCTTACGAGCAGTACTTC. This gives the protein CASSSPGTGAYEQYF. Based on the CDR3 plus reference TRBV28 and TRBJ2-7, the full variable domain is DVKVTQSSRYLVKRTGEKVFLECVQDMDHENMFWYRQDPGLGLRLIYFSYDVKMKEKGDIPEGYSVSREKKERFSLILESASTNQTSMYLCASSSPGTGAYEQYFGPGTRLTVT.

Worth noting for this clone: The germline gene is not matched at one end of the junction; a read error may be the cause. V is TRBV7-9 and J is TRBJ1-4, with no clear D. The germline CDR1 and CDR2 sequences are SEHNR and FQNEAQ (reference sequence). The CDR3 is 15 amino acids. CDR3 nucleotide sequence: TGTTCCAGCACGAGTCGCCTGGGAGCGAATGAAAAACTGTTTTTT. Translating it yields CSSTSRLGANEKLFF. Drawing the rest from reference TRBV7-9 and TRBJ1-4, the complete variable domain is DTGVSQNPRHKITKRGQNVTFRCDPISEHNRLYWYRQTLGQGPEFLTYFQNEAQLEKSRLLSDRFSAERPKGSFSTLEIQRTEQGDSAMYLCSSTSRLGANEKLFFGSGTQLSVL.

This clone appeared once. The CDR3 DNA is TGTGCCAGCTCAACAAACACCGGGGAGCTGTTTTTT. Protein product: CASSTNTGELFF. This chain uses TRBV18 with TRBJ2-2; D is unresolved. In germline, CDR1 is KGHSH, CDR2 LQKENI. The length of the CDR3 is 12 residues. Trimming cost V 5 bases and J 2 bases, with 3 bases left between them.

The CDR3 DNA follows: TGTGCCAGCAGTTCGACCGGGACAGGCCACTACGAGCAGTACTTC. Translated: CASSSTGTGHYEQYF. V and J are TRBV7-6 and TRBJ2-5; 8 positions agree with TRBD1. The better agreement between TRBJ2-7 and the DNA end casts doubt on the J call. The CDR3 length is 15 residues. The germline CDR1 and CDR2 sequences are SGHVS and FNYEAQ.

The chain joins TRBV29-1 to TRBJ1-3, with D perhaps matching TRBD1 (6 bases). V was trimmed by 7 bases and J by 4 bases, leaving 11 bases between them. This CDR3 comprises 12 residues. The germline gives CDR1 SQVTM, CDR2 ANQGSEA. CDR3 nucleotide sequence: TGCAGCGCGGAAGACAGGGGAAACACCATATATTTT. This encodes CSAEDRGNTIYF. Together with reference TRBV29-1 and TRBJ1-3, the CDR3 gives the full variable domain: SAVISQKPSRDICQRGTSLTIQCQVDSQVTMMFWYRQQPGQSLTLIATANQGSEATYESGFVIDKFPISRPNLTFSTLTVSNMSPEDSSIYLCSAEDRGNTIYFGEGSWLTVV.

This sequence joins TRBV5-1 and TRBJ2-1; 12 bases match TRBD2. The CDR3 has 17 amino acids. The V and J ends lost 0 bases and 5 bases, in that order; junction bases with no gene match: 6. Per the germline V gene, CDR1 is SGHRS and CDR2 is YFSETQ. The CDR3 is CASSLGSGLAGHNEQFF. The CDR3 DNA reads TGCGCCAGCAGCTTGGGATCGGGACTAGCGGGCCACAATGAGCAGTTCTTC. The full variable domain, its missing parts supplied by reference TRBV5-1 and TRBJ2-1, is KAGVTQTPRYLIKTRGQQVTLSCSPISGHRSVSWYQQTPGQGLQFLFEYFSETQRNKGNFPGRFSGRQFSNSRSEMNVSTLELGDSALYLCASSLGSGLAGHNEQFFGPGTRLTVL.

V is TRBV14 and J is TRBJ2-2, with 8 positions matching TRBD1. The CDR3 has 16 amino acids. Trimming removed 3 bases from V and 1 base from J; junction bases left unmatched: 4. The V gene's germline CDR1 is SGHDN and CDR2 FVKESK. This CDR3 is CASSQRQGLNTGELFF. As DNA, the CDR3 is TGTGCCAGCAGCCAGCGACAGGGGTTGAACACCGGGGAGCTGTTTTTT.

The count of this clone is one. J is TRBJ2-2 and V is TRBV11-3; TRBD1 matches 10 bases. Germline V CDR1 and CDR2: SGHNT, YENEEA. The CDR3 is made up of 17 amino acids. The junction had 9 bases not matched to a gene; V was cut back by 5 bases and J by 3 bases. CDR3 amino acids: CASSPTPGTGDTGELFF. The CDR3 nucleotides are TGTGCCAGCAGCCCCACCCCCGGGACAGGGGACACCGGGGAGCTGTTTTTT.

In DNA, the CDR3 is TGTGCCAGCAGCCCTATCGCGGGACAGTACCAAGAGACCCAGTACTTC. Translation gives CASSPIAGQYQETQYF. This rearrangement joins TRBV5-6 to TRBJ2-5; tentatively, D is TRBD1 (7 bases). V was cut by 4 bases and J by 0 bases, with 16 bases left in between. Germline V CDR1 and CDR2: SGHDT, YYEEEE. The CDR3 has 16 residues.